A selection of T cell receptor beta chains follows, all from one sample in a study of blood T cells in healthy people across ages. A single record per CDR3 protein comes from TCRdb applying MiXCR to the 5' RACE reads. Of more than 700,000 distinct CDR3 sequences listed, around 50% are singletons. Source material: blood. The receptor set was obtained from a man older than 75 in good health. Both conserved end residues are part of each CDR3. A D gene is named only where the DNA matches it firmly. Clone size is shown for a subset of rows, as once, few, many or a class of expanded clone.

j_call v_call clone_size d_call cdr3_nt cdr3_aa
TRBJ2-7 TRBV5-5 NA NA TGTGCCAGCAGCTTGGGGGCAGGGGTGGCCTACGAGCAGTACTTC CASSLGAGVAYEQYF
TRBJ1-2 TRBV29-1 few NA TGCAGCGTTCCCCCATTCCAGGGAGGCTATGGCTACACCTTC CSVPPFQGGYGYTF
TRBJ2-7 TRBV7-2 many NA TGTGCCAGCAGCTTAGGGGGGAATGGCGAGCAGTACTTC CASSLGGNGEQYF
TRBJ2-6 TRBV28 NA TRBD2 TGTGCCAGCAGGAAAGCGGGAGTGGCTGGGGCCAACGTCCTGACTTTC CASRKAGVAGANVLTF
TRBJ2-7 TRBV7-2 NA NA TGTGCCAGCAGCCGCACCCTCGAGGGGTCCTACGAGCAGTACTTC CASSRTLEGSYEQYF
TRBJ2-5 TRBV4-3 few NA TGCGCCAGCAGCCAAGGGCGCGGGAAGAATGAGCAGTACTTC CASSQGRGKNEQYF
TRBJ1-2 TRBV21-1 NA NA TGTGCCAGCAGCAAAGTCCGCGGGGAGTACGGCTATGGCTACACCTTC CASSKVRGEYGYGYTF
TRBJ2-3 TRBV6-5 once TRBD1 TGTGCCACCACAGGACAGGTGTCAGATACGCAGTATTTT CATTGQVSDTQYF
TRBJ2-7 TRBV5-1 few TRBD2 TGCGCCAGCAGCCCGAGGCCAGGGCTAGCGGAATACGAGCAGTACTTC CASSPRPGLAEYEQYF
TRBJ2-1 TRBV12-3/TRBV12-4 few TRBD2 TGTGCCAGCAGGTCGAATCTAGCGGGCAACAATGAGCAGTTCTTC CASRSNLAGNNEQFF
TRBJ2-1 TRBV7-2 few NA TGTGCCAGCAGCAAAACGAGGGGTGGAACTAGCTCCTACAATGAGCAGTTCTTC CASSKTRGGTSSYNEQFF
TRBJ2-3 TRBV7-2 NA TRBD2 TGTGCCAGCAGCTTAGTAGCGGGAACTAGCACAGATACGCAGTATTTT CASSLVAGTSTDTQYF
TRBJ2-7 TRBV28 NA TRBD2 TGTGCCAGCAGTCCCCCGACTAGCGGGAGAATCGGCGAGCAGTACTTC CASSPPTSGRIGEQYF
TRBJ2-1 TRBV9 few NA TGTGCCAGCAGCGTAGCCCATATATCGCATGAGCAGTTCTTC CASSVAHISHEQFF
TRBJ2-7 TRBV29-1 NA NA TGCAGCGTTGAAGATGGAGCGGCAGCCGGGAAGTCCTACAATGAGCAGTACTTC CSVEDGAAAGKSYNEQYF
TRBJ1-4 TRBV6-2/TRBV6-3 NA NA TGTGCCAGCAGTCGCCGGCTCGCAACTAATGAAAAACTGTTTTTT CASSRRLATNEKLFF
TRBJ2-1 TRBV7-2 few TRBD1 TGTGCCAGCAGCTTAGTAGGGACAGGGGGAGTGGTAAGTGAGCAGTTCTTC CASSLVGTGGVVSEQFF
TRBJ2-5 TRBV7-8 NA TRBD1 TGTGCCAGCAGCACGCAACAGGGGGTTCAAGAGACCCAGTACTTC CASSTQQGVQETQYF
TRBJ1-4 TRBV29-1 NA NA TGCAGCGTTGCCACAGGGTCTAATGAAAAACTGTTTTTT CSVATGSNEKLFF
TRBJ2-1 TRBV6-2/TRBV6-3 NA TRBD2 TGTGCCAGCAACCCTAGCGGGAGCTCCTACAATGAGCAGTTCTTC CASNPSGSSYNEQFF
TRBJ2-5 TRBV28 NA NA TGTGCCAGCAGTCGTGCAGGGATAGAGACCCAGTACTTC CASSRAGIETQYF
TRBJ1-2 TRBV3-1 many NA TGTGCCAGCAGCCAAGGGATTCGGGGCTACACCTTC CASSQGIRGYTF
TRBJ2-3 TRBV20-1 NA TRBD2 TGCAGTGCTAGAGGAGCGGGAGGAGATTTGAATGAGCAGTATTTT CSARGAGGDLNEQYF
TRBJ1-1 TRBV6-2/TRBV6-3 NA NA TGTGCCAGCAGTTACCCGACAGGTCGTGCCACTGAAGCTTTCTTT CASSYPTGRATEAFF
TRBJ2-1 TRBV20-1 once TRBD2 TGCAGTGCTAGAGACCCTGGGACTAGTACCAATGAGCAGTTCTTC CSARDPGTSTNEQFF
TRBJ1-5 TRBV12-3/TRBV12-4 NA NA TGTGCCAGCAGTTTACTATTCGGGGATTTTAGCAATCAGCCCCAGCATTTT CASSLLFGDFSNQPQHF
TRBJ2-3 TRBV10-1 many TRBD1 TGCGCCAGCGCCTCCGGGACAGGGTGGAATACGCAGTATTTT CASASGTGWNTQYF
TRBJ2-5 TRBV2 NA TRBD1 TGTGCCAGCGCCCTTCAGGGGGCGCTTTACAATGAGCAGTACTTC CASALQGALYNEQYF
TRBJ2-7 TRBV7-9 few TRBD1 TGTGCCAGCAGCTTGACAGGGGGCGCGGTTCGCGAGCAGTACTTC CASSLTGGAVREQYF
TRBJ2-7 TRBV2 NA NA TGTGCCAGCAGGGGCGTAGAAGAGGGCCAGTACTTC CASRGVEEGQYF
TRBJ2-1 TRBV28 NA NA TGTGCCGGGGGGCGGGCGACGTACAATGAGCAGTTCTTC CAGGRATYNEQFF
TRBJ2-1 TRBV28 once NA TGTGCCAGCAGTTGGAACAGGGATATAGAGACCCAGTTCTTC CASSWNRDIETQFF
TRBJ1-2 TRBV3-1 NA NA TGTGCCAGCAGCCAACGACAGCGTGGCTACACCTTC CASSQRQRGYTF
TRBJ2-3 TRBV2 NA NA TGTGCCAGCAGTGAAGCGCTCGGAGCGCCGAATACGCAGTATTTT CASSEALGAPNTQYF
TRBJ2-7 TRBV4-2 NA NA TGTGCCAGCAGCCAATCCGCCGGGAGCTCCTACGAGCAGTACTTC CASSQSAGSSYEQYF
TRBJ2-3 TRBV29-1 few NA TGCAGCGTTGACGGGGAAAAGAGCACAGATACGCAGTATTTT CSVDGEKSTDTQYF
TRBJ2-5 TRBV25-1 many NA TGTGCCAGCAGCGCAGGTGGCCAAGAGACCCAGTACTTC CASSAGGQETQYF
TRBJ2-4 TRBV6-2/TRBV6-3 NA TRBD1 TGTGCCGCAAAGGTGGGGACAGGGGGTTTGAAGGACATTCAGTACTTC CAAKVGTGGLKDIQYF
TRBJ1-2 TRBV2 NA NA TGTGCCAGCAGTGATCAAACCTCAGGCTATGGCTACACCTTC CASSDQTSGYGYTF
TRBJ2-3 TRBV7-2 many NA TGTGCCAGCAGAGGGGGGGCCGTGGGCGCAGATACGCAGTATTTT CASRGGAVGADTQYF
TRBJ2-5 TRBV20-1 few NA TGCAGTGCTAGTTTCGCCTTTCCGTCTCGGGGGGCGCGGGAGACCCAGTACTTC CSASFAFPSRGARETQYF
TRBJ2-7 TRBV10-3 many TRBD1 TGTGCCACCTCGAAGTGGACAGGGGGATACGAGCAGTACTTC CATSKWTGGYEQYF
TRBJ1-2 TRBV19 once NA TGTGCCAGTAGTATGGTCGGACAGAACTATGGCTACACCTTC CASSMVGQNYGYTF
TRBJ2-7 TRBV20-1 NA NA TGCAGTGCTAGATGGTTGGGCGAGCAGTACTTC CSARWLGEQYF
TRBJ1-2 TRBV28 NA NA TGTGCCAGCAGTTGGACGAACTATGGCTACACCTTC CASSWTNYGYTF
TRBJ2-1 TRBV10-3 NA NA TGTGCTATCAGTGATTCGAGCACCAGGGACTACAATGAGCAGTTCTTC CAISDSSTRDYNEQFF
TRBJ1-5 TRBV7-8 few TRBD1 TGTGCCAGCAGCTTAGCCGGGACAGGCAATCAGCCCCAGCATTTT CASSLAGTGNQPQHF
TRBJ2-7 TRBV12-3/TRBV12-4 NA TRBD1 TGTGCCAGCAGCGGACAGGGGCTACACCGCGAGCAGTACTTC CASSGQGLHREQYF
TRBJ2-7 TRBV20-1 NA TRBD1 TGCAGTGCATTCGGACAGGGGGATTACGAGCAGTACTTC CSAFGQGDYEQYF
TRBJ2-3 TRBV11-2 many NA TGTGCCAGCAGCCCACGACTAGTCACAGATACGCAGTATTTT CASSPRLVTDTQYF
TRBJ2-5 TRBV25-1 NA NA TGTGCCAGCAGTGATTCGGGGACGGGGCCCCGGGAGACCCAGTACTTC CASSDSGTGPRETQYF
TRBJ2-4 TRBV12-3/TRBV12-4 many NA TGTGCCAGCAGTCTGCAGGGGAATCCCAAAAACATTCAGTACTTC CASSLQGNPKNIQYF
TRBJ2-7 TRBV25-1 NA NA TGTGCCAGCAGTGAATCCACTTTCTCGTGGCTCGAGCAGTACTTC CASSESTFSWLEQYF
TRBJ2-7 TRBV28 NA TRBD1 TGTGCCAGCAGTCCAAGGGACAGTATGGGTTCCTACGAGCAGTACTTC CASSPRDSMGSYEQYF
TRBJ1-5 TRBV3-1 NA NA TGTGCCAGCAGCCACCTTGATCAGCCCCAGCATTTT CASSHLDQPQHF
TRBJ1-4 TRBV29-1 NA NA TGCAGCGCCCTGGGGGGGCGTAATGAAAAACTGTTTTTT CSALGGRNEKLFF